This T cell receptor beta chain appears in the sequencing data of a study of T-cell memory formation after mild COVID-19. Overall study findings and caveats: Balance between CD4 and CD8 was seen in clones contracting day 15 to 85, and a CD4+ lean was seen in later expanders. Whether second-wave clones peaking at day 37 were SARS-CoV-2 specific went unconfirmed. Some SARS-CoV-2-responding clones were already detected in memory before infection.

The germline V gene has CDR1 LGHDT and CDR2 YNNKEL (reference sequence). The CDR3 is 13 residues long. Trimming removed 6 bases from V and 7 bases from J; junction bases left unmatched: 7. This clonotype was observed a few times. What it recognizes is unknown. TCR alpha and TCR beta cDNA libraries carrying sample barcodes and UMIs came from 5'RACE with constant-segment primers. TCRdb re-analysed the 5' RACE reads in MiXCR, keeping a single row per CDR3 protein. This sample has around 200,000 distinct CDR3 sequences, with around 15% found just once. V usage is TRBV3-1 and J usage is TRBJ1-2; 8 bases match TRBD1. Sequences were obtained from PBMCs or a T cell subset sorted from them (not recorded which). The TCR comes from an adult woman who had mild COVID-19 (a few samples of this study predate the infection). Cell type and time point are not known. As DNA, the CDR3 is TGTGCCAGCAGTTACCAGGGGGCGGGTGGCTACACCTTC. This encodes CASSYQGAGGYTF. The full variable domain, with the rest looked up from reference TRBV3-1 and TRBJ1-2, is DTAVSQTPKYLVTQMGNDKSIKCEQNLGHDTMYWYKQDSKKFLKIMFSYNNKELIINETVPNRFSPKSPDKAHLNLHINSLELGDSAVYFCASSYQGAGGYTFGSGTRLTVV.